A single sample gave rise to the 15 T cell receptor beta chains below, sequenced in a study of PD-1 blockade in classical Hodgkin lymphoma (dated by TCRdb to 2020 to 2022). The library was prepared using the immunoSEQ multiplex PCR assay. TCRdb holds this immuneACCESS table with in-frame rearrangements only. Some clones are missing; in checked studies, unresolved V genes explain under half, and the rest has no known cause. The table for this sample lists tens of thousands of clones; 85% to 90% of them were counted only once. The ten most abundant clones make up approximately 15% of the sample. In light of the paper, this sample's time point label describes: cycle 1 day 1 (C1D1), immediately before nivolumab initiation. All trial patients had relapsed after autologous stem cell transplantation, with cohorts A, B and C differing in prior brentuximab vedotin exposure. Sequenced here: peripheral blood mononuclear cells (PBMCs), sampled at baseline. These receptors came from a human donor with classical Hodgkin lymphoma.

The genes are TRBV18 and TRBJ2-7, with a weak D call TRBD2 (5 bases). The germline V and J ends were trimmed by 4 bases and 0 bases, with 10 bases remaining between them. The CDR3 is 14 amino acids. Germline V gives CDR1 KGHSH, CDR2 LQKENI. The CDR3 sequence: CASSQIGSSYEQYF. The CDR3 DNA is TGTGCCAGCTCACAAATAGGGAGCTCCTACGAGCAGTACTTC.

This clone occurred once. V and J are TRBV21-1 and TRBJ1-1. TRBV21-1 is a recognized pseudogene. CDR3 length: 13 residues. In DNA form, the CDR3 reads TGTGCCAGCAGCAAAGGTTTGGGAACTGAAGCTTTCTTT. It translates to CASSKGLGTEAFF.

The chain recombines TRBV7-2 with TRBJ2-7, with 12 bases matching TRBD2. The CDR3 is 15 amino acids. The germline gives CDR1 SGHTA, CDR2 FQGNSA. Unmatched junction bases numbered 3, after V lost 5 bases and J lost 1 base. The CDR3 spells CASSRGLAGSYEQYF. The DNA of the CDR3 is TGTGCCAGCAGCCGAGGACTAGCGGGGTCCTACGAGCAGTACTTC.

The V gene is TRBV15, the J gene TRBJ2-1; no definite D call. The CDR3 runs to 13 residues. CDR1 and CDR2 from the germline V gene are LNHNV and YYDKDF (reference sequence). With 0 bases removed from V and 7 bases from J, the gap between germline ends came to 7 bases. The CDR3 DNA sequence: TGTGCCACCAGCAGAGATCCGGGTAATGAGCAGTTCTTC. It encodes CATSRDPGNEQFF.

The chain uses TRBV29-1 and TRBJ2-7, with a tentative D call TRBD1 (5 bases). CDR1 SQVTM and CDR2 ANQGSEA come from the germline V gene. The CDR3 runs 11 residues. V was trimmed by 2 bases and J by 5 bases, leaving 7 bases between them. The CDR3 DNA follows: TGCAGCGTTGAATTGGGGCACGAGCAGTACTTC. This codes for CSVELGHEQYF.

The chain carries TRBV7-6 and TRBJ1-1, with unresolved D. From germline, CDR1 is SGHVS and CDR2 FNYEAQ. The length of the CDR3 is 14 residues. V lost 0 bases to trimming and J lost 1 base, with 6 bases between them. In DNA form, the CDR3 reads TGTGCCAGCAGCTTAGCTGGCCAGAACACTGAAGCTTTCTTT. It yields the protein CASSLAGQNTEAFF.

The chain joins TRBV10-2 to TRBJ2-5; D call uncertain. CDR1 and CDR2 from the germline V gene are WSHSY and SAAADI. The CDR3 has 13 residues. Trimming took 4 bases from V and 4 from J, leaving 10 bases between them. The CDR3 spells CASSVLERETQYF. The CDR3 DNA reads TGCGCCAGCAGTGTCCTAGAGAGAGAGACCCAGTACTTC.

This chain connects TRBV27 to TRBJ1-1; tentative D call: TRBD1 (5 bases). The CDR3 loop spans 14 amino acids. Per the germline V gene, CDR1 is MNHEY and CDR2 is SMNVEV (reference sequence). Trimming removed 4 bases from V and 5 bases from J, with 14 bases in between. The CDR3: CASSWMRGVTEAFF. CDR3 DNA sequence: TGTGCCAGCAGTTGGATGAGGGGAGTAACTGAAGCTTTCTTT.

The chain combines TRBV6-5 with TRBJ1-1; 9 nucleotides agree with TRBD1. Germline trimming cut 6 bases from V and 6 bases from J; bases unmatched to any gene: 11. The CDR3 has 15 residues. Germline V lookup: CDR1 MNHEY, CDR2 SVGAGI. CDR3 in amino acids: CASRPLQGAVAEAFF. The CDR3 DNA is TGTGCCAGCAGACCCTTACAGGGGGCTGTCGCTGAAGCTTTCTTT.

The chain joins TRBV7-9 to TRBJ2-7, with D tentatively TRBD2 (6 bases). Germline V gene data show CDR1 as SEHNR and CDR2 as FQNEAQ (reference sequence). V shed 5 bases and J shed 4 bases, with 24 bases lying between them. This CDR3 is built from 17 residues. CDR3 residues: CASSATIGGSRKYEQYF. The CDR3 DNA reads as TGTGCCAGCAGCGCCACTATCGGGGGTAGTCGTAAGTACGAGCAGTACTTC.

CDR3 DNA sequence: TGTGCCAGTAGTAAAGGACAGCCCGTCTCTGGAAACACCATATATTTT. Protein product: CASSKGQPVSGNTIYF. The chain recombines TRBV19 with TRBJ1-3, with a tentative D call TRBD1 (6 bases). Trimming left V 4 bases short and J 0 bases short, with 13 bases between. This CDR3 comprises 16 residues. Germline V gene sequence: CDR1 LNHDA, CDR2 SQIVND (reference sequence).

The chain employs TRBV28 and TRBJ2-5; 10 bases agree with TRBD2. CDR1 is MDHEN and CDR2 is SYDVKM in the germline V gene. V trimming: 2 bases; J trimming: 4 bases; junction bases outside the gene matches: 4. The CDR3 loop spans 15 amino acids. The CDR3: CASSLERGGPETQYF. Here the CDR3 DNA reads TGTGCCAGCAGTTTAGAGCGGGGGGGCCCAGAGACCCAGTACTTC.

The chain is built from TRBV19 and TRBJ2-1, with a tentative D call TRBD1 (6 bases). Trimming left V 7 bases short and J 5 bases short, with 12 bases between. This CDR3 has 13 residues. Germline-derived CDR1 and CDR2 are LNHDA and SQIVND (reference sequence). In nucleotides, the CDR3 is TGTGCCAGTATGGGGGACATAAACAATGAGCAGTTCTTC. This gives the protein CASMGDINNEQFF.

The CDR3 here is CASSIPVTGYTF. The CDR3 DNA is TGTGCCAGTAGTATCCCCGTGACCGGCTACACCTTC. The V call is TRBV19, the J call TRBJ1-2, with D uncertain. Germline values: CDR1 LNHDA, CDR2 SQIVND (reference sequence). The CDR3 is 12 amino acids. The V end was cut by 3 bases, the J end by 8 bases, with 10 bases between.

V and J are TRBV6-1 and TRBJ2-7; D unclear. The CDR3 loop spans 12 amino acids. Germline values: CDR1 MNHNS, CDR2 SASEGT. V shed 7 bases and J shed 6 bases, with 13 bases lying between them. This CDR3 reads CASIGLWGEQYF. The CDR3 DNA follows: TGTGCCAGCATAGGCCTCTGGGGCGAGCAGTACTTC.